What follows describes a single TCR beta chain. As yet, its antigen is unknown. Data came from immunoSEQ multiplex PCR; TCRdb stores just in-frame clones and leaves some out. The sample carries under 200,000 clones, just over 90% recorded once. The source of the sample is a study of T cell responses to AZD1222 COVID-19 vaccine. V was cut by 5 bases and J by 0 bases, with 10 bases left in between. Looked up from germline, CDR1 is LNHDA and CDR2 is SQIVND (reference sequence). There are 14 residues in the CDR3. Study results and limitations: Donor demographics were predominantly white British with a female majority; clonal diversity may be underestimated. Nearly half of unique spike-specific TCRs reportedly avoided B.1.351 and B.1.1.7 mutated regions.

This material consisted of peripheral blood, taken on day 0 of MenACWY control vaccination. The chain is built from TRBV19 and TRBJ1-1; D is ambiguous. This clonotype originated in an adult in good health. The CDR3 nucleotides read TGTGCCAGTAGTCCATCCCTTATGAACACTGAAGCTTTCTTT. Translating gives CASSPSLMNTEAFF.